The next 19 T cell receptor beta chains were all read from a single sample in a study of Ad26.COV2.S vaccination and SARS-CoV-2 variants. This sample's treatment: around 19 received Ad26.COV2.S at low or high dose, single or two shots; several received placebo; per-sample allocation not given. On day 63 after the first injection, vaccine and placebo recipients gave samples. TCRdb keeps only in-frame clones here, not all; method: immunoSEQ multiplex PCR. Of roughly 680,000 clones listed, about 89% are singletons. Here the sequenced sample was peripheral blood, taken in a trial of Ad26.COV2.S vaccine versus placebo. The receptors here all came from a person aged 18-65 years who received the Ad26.COV2.S COVID-19 vaccine or a placebo.

The V call is TRBV4-3, the J call TRBJ1-4; the D gene is possibly TRBD1 (5 bases). V lost 4 bases to trimming and J lost 10 bases, with 16 bases between them. Germline CDR1 is LGHNA and CDR2 is YSLEER. This CDR3 contains 14 residues. CDR3 loop: CASSPTGGRGKLFF. As DNA, the CDR3 is TGCGCCAGCAGCCCTACGGGGGGGAGAGGAAAACTGTTTTTT.

This clone was recorded only once. The chain has TRBV27 and TRBJ2-2; D perhaps matches TRBD1 (6 bases). The CDR3 runs to 13 residues. CDR1 is MNHEY, CDR2 SMNVEV, per germline (reference sequence). V lost 4 bases and J 7 bases, leaving 10 bases between the germline ends. CDR3 DNA: TGTGCCAGCAGTTCTACAGGGTTCGGGGAGCTGTTTTTT. Protein sequence: CASSSTGFGELFF.

The rearrangement joins TRBV6-5 to TRBJ2-1, with D unresolved. V was cut by 6 bases and J by 0 bases, with 12 bases left in between. CDR1 is MNHEY, CDR2 SVGAGI, per germline. This CDR3 is built from 15 residues. CDR3 nucleotides: TGTGCCAGCAGGGACCGCTGGGGCTCCTACAATGAGCAGTTCTTC. Translation gives CASRDRWGSYNEQFF.

A single count supports this clone. The rearrangement uses TRBV12-3 or TRBV12-4 and TRBJ2-1, with 7 nucleotides matching TRBD2. There are 13 residues in the CDR3. V lost 2 bases, J lost 6 bases, and 1 base stayed unmatched. CDR3 protein: CASSLLAANEQFF. Here the CDR3 DNA reads TGTGCCAGCAGTTTACTAGCGGCCAATGAGCAGTTCTTC.

The chain couples TRBV4-2 to TRBJ2-1; TRBD2 aligns across 9 bases. Looked up from germline, CDR1 is LGHNA and CDR2 is YNFKEQ. Unmatched junction bases numbered 4, after V lost 2 bases and J lost 2 bases. This CDR3 contains 16 residues. DNA of the CDR3: TGTGCCAGCAGCCAATGGGGCGGGGGGGCCTACAATGAGCAGTTCTTC. Its protein product is CASSQWGGGAYNEQFF.

V is TRBV3-1 (or the pseudogene TRBV3-2) and J is TRBJ2-1, with TRBD1 as a possible D gene (6 bases). The V and J ends lost 1 base and 13 bases respectively, with 17 bases between them. The CDR3 spans 14 residues. The germline CDR1 and CDR2 sequences are LGHDT and YNNKEL (reference sequence). The CDR3 bases are TGTGCCAGCAGCCAAGTAACACAGGGCAAGGTTCAGTTCTTC. Translating gives CASSQVTQGKVQFF.

The chain joins TRBV12-3 or TRBV12-4 to TRBJ1-6; D is unclear. V was cut by 6 bases and J by 7 bases, with 4 bases left in between. This CDR3 spans 11 amino acids. CDR3: CASRGNSPLHF. The DNA of the CDR3 is TGTGCCAGCAGGGGGAATTCACCCCTCCACTTT.

V gene TRBV18 combines with J gene TRBJ1-2, with D perhaps matching TRBD1 (5 bases). The CDR3 runs to 13 residues. Germline V CDR1 and CDR2: KGHSH, LQKENI. Trimming shortened V by 0 bases and J by 4 bases, and 6 bases separated the two germline ends. The CDR3: CASSPPGTYGYTF. DNA for the CDR3: TGTGCCAGCTCACCACCGGGGACCTATGGCTACACCTTC.

V usage is TRBV5-1 and J usage is TRBJ1-6; D gene ambiguous. Trimming stripped 4 bases from V and 7 bases from J, with 15 bases between. The germline CDR1 and CDR2 sequences are SGHRS and YFSETQ. The CDR3 spans 15 residues. As DNA, the CDR3 is TGCGCCAGCAGCCGAACCGGGCCAGAGAATTCACCCCTCCACTTT. Protein sequence: CASSRTGPENSPLHF.

The V call is TRBV12-5, the J call TRBJ2-1; TRBD2 matches at 13 bases. With 6 bases clipped from V and 6 bases from J, the junction kept 5 bases outside the gene matches. CDR3 length: 15 amino acids. Germline V CDR1 and CDR2: LGHNT, FRNRAP. CDR3 in DNA: TGTGCTAGTGGCCCGGGACTAGCGGGAATCAATGAGCAGTTCTTC. It specifies CASGPGLAGINEQFF.

The chain links TRBV6-5 to TRBJ2-7; D gene uncertain. Germline values: CDR1 MNHEY, CDR2 SVGAGI. Trimming took off 0 bases at V and 0 bases at J, with 9 bases between the two ends. The CDR3 is made up of 15 amino acids. The CDR3 is CASSYSAVFSYEQYF. The CDR3 DNA reads as TGTGCCAGCAGTTACTCGGCGGTGTTCTCCTACGAGCAGTACTTC.

In its sample, this clone was seen once. The chain is built from TRBV18 and TRBJ2-2; D is undetermined. CDR3 length equals 13 residues. Germline CDR1 reads KGHSH; CDR2 reads LQKENI. V was pared by 2 bases and J by 6 bases, with 7 bases between. CDR3 loop: CASSPGVPGELFF. CDR3 in DNA: TGTGCCAGCTCACCAGGGGTTCCCGGGGAGCTGTTTTTT. The full variable domain, its missing parts supplied by reference TRBV18 and TRBJ2-2, is NAGVMQNPRHLVRRRGQEARLRCSPMKGHSHVYWYRQLPEEGLKFMVYLQKENIIDESGMPKERFSAEFPKEGPSILRIQQVVRGDSAAYFCASSPGVPGELFFGEGSRLTVL.

This clone was counted between two and nine times. The chain couples TRBV6-5 to TRBJ2-2, with a weak D call TRBD2 (5 bases). Germline V gene lookup returns CDR1 MNHEY and CDR2 SVGAGI. CDR3 size: 14 residues. V dropped 6 bases and J dropped 8 bases, with 16 bases sitting between them. The CDR3 is CASSQGGSMGELFF. The CDR3 nucleotides are TGTGCCAGCAGCCAAGGCGGGTCAATGGGGGAGCTGTTTTTT.

The chain combines TRBV30 with TRBJ2-5; D is unresolved. V was pared by 0 bases and J by 3 bases, with 8 bases between. Germline V gene sequence: CDR1 GTSNPN, CDR2 SVGIG (reference sequence). This CDR3 comprises 13 residues. The CDR3 DNA follows: TGTGCCTGGAGTGTTCTGACCGAAGAGACCCAGTACTTC. Its protein product is CAWSVLTEETQYF.

The chain employs TRBV29-1 and TRBJ2-7, with D hard to call. The CDR3 consists of 11 residues. The germline V gene encodes CDR1 SQVTM and CDR2 ANQGSEA. V lost 4 bases and J 5 bases, leaving 9 bases between the germline ends. CDR3 sequence: CSVAGENEQYF. CDR3 DNA sequence: TGCAGCGTTGCGGGTGAGAACGAGCAGTACTTC.

The V and J genes are TRBV20-1 and TRBJ2-7, with D possibly being TRBD1 or TRBD2 (5 bases each). V lost 3 bases to trimming and J lost 4 bases, with 13 bases between them. This CDR3 comprises 13 residues. Germline V gives CDR1 DFQATT, CDR2 SNEGSKA (reference sequence). The DNA of the CDR3 is TGCAGTGCTAGTATGGGACCTAATTACGAGCAGTACTTC. Protein product: CSASMGPNYEQYF.

The J gene is TRBJ2-2, the V gene TRBV11-2, with D unresolved. The V end was cut by 5 bases, the J end by 0 bases, with 7 bases between. The CDR3 runs to 14 residues. CDR1 is SGHAT and CDR2 is FQNNGV in the germline V gene. The CDR3 protein is CASSLGPNTGELFF. The CDR3 DNA reads TGTGCCAGCAGCCTAGGACCGAACACCGGGGAGCTGTTTTTT.

This chain links TRBV15 with TRBJ2-3; 8 positions match TRBD1. With 0 bases clipped from V and 6 bases from J, the junction kept 8 bases outside the gene matches. The CDR3 covers 16 residues. Germline lookup yields CDR1 LNHNV and CDR2 YYDKDF (reference sequence). This chain's CDR3 is CATSRDQQGGTDTQYF. The DNA for the CDR3 is TGTGCCACCAGCAGAGATCAACAGGGGGGTACGGATACGCAGTATTTT.

A few counts support this clone. The same CDR3 also results from other DNA sequences found in this sample. V usage is TRBV11-2 and J usage is TRBJ1-1; 8 nucleotides line up with TRBD1. Germline assignment: CDR1 SGHAT and CDR2 FQNNGV. This CDR3 comprises 14 residues. The V gene end was trimmed by 3 bases and the J gene end by 1 base; junction bases not matched to a gene: 1. The CDR3 nucleotides are TGTGCCAGCAGCTTTGGACAGGGGAACACTGAAGCTTTCTTT. Translating gives CASSFGQGNTEAFF.